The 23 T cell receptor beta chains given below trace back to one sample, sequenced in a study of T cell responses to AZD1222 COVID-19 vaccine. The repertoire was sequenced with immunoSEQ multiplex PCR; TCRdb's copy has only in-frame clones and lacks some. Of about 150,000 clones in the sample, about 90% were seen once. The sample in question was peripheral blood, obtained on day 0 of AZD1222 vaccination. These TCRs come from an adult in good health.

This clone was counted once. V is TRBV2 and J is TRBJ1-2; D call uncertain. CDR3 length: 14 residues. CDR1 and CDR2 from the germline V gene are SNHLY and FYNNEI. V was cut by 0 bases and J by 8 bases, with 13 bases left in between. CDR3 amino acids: CASSEARTLGGYTF. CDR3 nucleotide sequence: TGTGCCAGCAGTGAAGCCCGAACCCTAGGCGGCTACACCTTC.

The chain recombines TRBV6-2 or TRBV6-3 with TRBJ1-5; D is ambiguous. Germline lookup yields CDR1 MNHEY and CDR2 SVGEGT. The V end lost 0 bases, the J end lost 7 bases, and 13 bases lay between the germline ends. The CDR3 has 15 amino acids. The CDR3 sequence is CASSYSPEEEQPQHF. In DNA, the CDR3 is TGTGCCAGCAGTTACTCGCCGGAGGAGGAACAGCCCCAGCATTTT.

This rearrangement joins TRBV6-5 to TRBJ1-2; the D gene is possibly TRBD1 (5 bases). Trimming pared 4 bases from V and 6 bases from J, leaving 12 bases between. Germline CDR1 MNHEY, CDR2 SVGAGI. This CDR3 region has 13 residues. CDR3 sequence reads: CASSSGRDHGYTF. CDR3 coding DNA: TGTGCCAGCAGTTCGGGCAGGGATCATGGCTACACCTTC.

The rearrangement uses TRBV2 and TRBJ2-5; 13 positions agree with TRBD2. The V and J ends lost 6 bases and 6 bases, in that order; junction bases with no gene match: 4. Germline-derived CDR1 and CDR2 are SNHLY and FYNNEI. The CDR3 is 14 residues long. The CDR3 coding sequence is TGTGCCAGCAGGGCGGGACTAGCGGGACAGACCCAGTACTTC. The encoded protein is CASRAGLAGQTQYF.

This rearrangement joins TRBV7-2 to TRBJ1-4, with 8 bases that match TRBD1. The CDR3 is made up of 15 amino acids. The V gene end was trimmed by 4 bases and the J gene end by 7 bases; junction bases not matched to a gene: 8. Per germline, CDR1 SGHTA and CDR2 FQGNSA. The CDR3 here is CASSSGGTGVEKLFF. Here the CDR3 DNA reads TGTGCCAGCAGCTCCGGCGGGACAGGAGTTGAAAAACTGTTTTTT.

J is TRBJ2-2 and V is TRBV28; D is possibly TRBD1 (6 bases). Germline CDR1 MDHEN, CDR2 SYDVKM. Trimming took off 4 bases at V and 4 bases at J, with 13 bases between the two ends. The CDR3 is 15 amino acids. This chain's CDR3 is CASSYGGLGTGELFF. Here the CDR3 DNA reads TGTGCCAGCAGTTATGGGGGCCTCGGCACCGGGGAGCTGTTTTTT.

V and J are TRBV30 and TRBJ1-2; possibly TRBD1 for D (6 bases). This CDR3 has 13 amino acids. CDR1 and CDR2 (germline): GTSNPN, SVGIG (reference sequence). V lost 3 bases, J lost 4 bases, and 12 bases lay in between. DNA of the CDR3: TGTGCCTGGAGACCCGGGGGCCTCTATGGCTACACCTTC. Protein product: CAWRPGGLYGYTF.

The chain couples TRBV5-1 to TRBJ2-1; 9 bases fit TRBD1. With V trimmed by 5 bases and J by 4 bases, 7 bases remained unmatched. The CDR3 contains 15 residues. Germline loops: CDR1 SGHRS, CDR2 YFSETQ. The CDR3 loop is CASRLDRGKYNEQFF. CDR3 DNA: TGCGCCAGCAGACTTGACAGGGGGAAGTACAATGAGCAGTTCTTC. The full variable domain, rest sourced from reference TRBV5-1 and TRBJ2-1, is KAGVTQTPRYLIKTRGQQVTLSCSPISGHRSVSWYQQTPGQGLQFLFEYFSETQRNKGNFPGRFSGRQFSNSRSEMNVSTLELGDSALYLCASRLDRGKYNEQFFGPGTRLTVL.

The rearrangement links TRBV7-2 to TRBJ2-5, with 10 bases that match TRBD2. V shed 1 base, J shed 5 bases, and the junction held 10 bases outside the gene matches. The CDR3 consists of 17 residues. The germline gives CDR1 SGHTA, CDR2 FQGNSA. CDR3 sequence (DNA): TGTGCCAGCAGCTTAGGGACTAGCGGCCCCTTGGCGGAGACCCAGTACTTC. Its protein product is CASSLGTSGPLAETQYF.

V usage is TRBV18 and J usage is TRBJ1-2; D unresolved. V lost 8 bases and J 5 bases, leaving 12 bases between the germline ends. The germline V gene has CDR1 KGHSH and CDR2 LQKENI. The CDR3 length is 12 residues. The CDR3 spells CASRDMSYGYTF. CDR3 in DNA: TGTGCCAGCCGAGATATGAGTTATGGCTACACCTTC. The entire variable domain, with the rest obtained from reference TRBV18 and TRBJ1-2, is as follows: NAGVMQNPRHLVRRRGQEARLRCSPMKGHSHVYWYRQLPEEGLKFMVYLQKENIIDESGMPKERFSAEFPKEGPSILRIQQVVRGDSAAYFCASRDMSYGYTFGSGTRLTVV.

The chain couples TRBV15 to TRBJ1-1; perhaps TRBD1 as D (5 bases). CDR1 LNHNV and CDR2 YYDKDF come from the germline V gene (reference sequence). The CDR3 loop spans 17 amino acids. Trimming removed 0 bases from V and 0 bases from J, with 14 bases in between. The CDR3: CATSRDWGDRVNTEAFF. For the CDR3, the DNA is TGTGCCACCAGCAGAGATTGGGGGGACCGAGTGAACACTGAAGCTTTCTTT.

Here the CDR3 DNA reads TGTGCCAGCAGCCCCCGGGCTAGCGGGGGAGGAGAGACCCAGTACTTC. Translation: CASSPRASGGGETQYF. The rearrangement joins TRBV4-2 to TRBJ2-5; 10 nucleotides agree with TRBD2. The CDR3 consists of 16 residues. CDR1 is LGHNA and CDR2 is YNFKEQ in the germline V gene. J was trimmed by 4 bases and V by 4 bases; bases with no gene match: 9.

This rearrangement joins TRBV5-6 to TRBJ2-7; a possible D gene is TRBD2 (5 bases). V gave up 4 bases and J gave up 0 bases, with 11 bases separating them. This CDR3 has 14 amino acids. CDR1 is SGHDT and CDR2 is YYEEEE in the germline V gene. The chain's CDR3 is CASSIWRISYEQYF. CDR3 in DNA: TGTGCCAGCAGCATCTGGAGGATCTCCTACGAGCAGTACTTC.

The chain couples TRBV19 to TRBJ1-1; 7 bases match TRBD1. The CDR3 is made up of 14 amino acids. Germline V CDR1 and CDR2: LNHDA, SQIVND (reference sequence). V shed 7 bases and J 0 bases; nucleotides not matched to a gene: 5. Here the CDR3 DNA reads TGTGCCAGTATCCCGACAGGGATGAACACTGAAGCTTTCTTT. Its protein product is CASIPTGMNTEAFF. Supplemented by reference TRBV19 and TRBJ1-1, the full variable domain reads DGGITQSPKYLFRKEGQNVTLSCEQNLNHDAMYWYRQDPGQGLRLIYYSQIVNDFQKGDIAEGYSVSREKKESFPLTVTSAQKNPTAFYLCASIPTGMNTEAFFGQGTRLTVV.

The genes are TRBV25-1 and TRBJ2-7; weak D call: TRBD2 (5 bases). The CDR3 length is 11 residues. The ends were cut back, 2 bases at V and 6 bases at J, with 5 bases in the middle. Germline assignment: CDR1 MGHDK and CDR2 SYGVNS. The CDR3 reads CASSEGGEQYF. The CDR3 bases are TGTGCCAGCAGTGAAGGAGGCGAGCAGTACTTC.

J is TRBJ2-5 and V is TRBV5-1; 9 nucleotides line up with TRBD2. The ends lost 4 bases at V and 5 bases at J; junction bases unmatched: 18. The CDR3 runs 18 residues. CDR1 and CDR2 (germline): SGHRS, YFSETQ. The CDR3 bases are TGCGCCAGCAGCCCGCCGCGGGAGGGCCCTACCTTAAGGGAGACCCAGTACTTC. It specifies CASSPPREGPTLRETQYF.

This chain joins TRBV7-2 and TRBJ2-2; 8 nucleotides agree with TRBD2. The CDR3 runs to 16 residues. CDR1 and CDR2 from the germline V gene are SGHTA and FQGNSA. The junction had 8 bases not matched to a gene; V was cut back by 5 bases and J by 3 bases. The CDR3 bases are TGTGCCAGCAGCCCCCACGGGGGGGTCGACACCGGGGAGCTGTTTTTT. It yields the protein CASSPHGGVDTGELFF.

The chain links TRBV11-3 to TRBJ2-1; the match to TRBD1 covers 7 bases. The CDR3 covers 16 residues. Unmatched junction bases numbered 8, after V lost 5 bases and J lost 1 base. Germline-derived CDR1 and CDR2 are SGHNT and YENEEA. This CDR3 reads CASSQWTGTSYNEQFF. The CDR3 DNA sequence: TGTGCCAGCAGCCAGTGGACAGGTACTTCCTACAATGAGCAGTTCTTC.

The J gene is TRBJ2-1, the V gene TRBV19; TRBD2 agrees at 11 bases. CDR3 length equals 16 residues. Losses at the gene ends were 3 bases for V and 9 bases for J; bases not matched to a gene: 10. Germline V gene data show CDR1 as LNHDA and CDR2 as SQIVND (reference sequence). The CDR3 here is CASSIEGTSGRGEQFF. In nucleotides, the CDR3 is TGTGCCAGTAGTATTGAAGGGACTAGCGGTAGGGGTGAGCAGTTCTTC.

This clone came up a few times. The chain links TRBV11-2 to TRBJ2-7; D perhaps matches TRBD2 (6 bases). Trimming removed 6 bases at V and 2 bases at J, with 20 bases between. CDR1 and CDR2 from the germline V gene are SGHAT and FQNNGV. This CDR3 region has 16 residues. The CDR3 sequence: CASSPRSGRGAYEQYF. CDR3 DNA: TGTGCCAGCAGTCCCAGGAGTGGGCGGGGCGCCTACGAGCAGTACTTC.

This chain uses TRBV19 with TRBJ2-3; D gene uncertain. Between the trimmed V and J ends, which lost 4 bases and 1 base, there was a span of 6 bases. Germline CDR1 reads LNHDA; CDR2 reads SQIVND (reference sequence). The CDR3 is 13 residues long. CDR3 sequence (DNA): TGTGCCAGTAGTAGCCTCCGCACAGATACGCAGTATTTT. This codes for CASSSLRTDTQYF.

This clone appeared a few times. The chain's CDR3 is CASSLAMGQGGNSPLHF. DNA for the CDR3: TGTGCCAGCAGCTTGGCAATGGGACAGGGGGGTAATTCACCCCTCCACTTT. This chain joins TRBV5-4 and TRBJ1-6; 11 nucleotides match TRBD1. The V gene's germline CDR1 is SGHNT and CDR2 YYREEE (reference sequence). J was trimmed by 6 bases and V by 0 bases; bases with no gene match: 5. The CDR3 extends over 17 amino acids.

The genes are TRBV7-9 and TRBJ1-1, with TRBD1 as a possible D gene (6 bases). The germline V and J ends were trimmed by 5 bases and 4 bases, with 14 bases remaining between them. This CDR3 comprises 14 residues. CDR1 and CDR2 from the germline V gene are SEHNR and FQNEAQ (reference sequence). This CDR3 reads CASSQGIVFTEAFF. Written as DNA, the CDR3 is TGTGCCAGCAGCCAGGGGATAGTGTTCACTGAAGCTTTCTTT.